Each of the 30 T cell receptor beta chains below was sequenced from the same sample in a study of cytomegalovirus exposure and HLA in healthy donors. Primers included in the PCR were 60 Vbeta and 13 Jbeta primers. Libraries were prepared by immunoSEQ multiplex PCR; TCRdb keeps only in-frame clonotypes and omits some of them. The sample has 50,000 to 60,000 clones, approximately 78% seen once; the top ten hold 1.4%. The sequencing input was PBMCs. The receptors were gathered from a female donor in good health and CMV-seronegative.

The rearrangement links TRBV11-2 to TRBJ2-1; 8 bases map to TRBD2. Germline V gene lookup returns CDR1 SGHAT and CDR2 FQNNGV. This CDR3 has 14 residues. The V gene end was trimmed by 3 bases and the J gene end by 6 bases; junction bases not matched to a gene: 4. The CDR3 DNA reads TGTGCCAGCAGCTTCGGGGGGGCCTTCAATGAGCAGTTCTTC. Protein product: CASSFGGAFNEQFF.

J is TRBJ1-2 and V is TRBV14; TRBD1 matches at 7 bases. The CDR3 has 13 residues. Germline V CDR1 and CDR2: SGHDN, FVKESK. With V trimmed by 3 bases and J by 4 bases, 2 bases remained unmatched. CDR3 sequence (DNA): TGTGCCAGCAGCCAGGGACAGAGCTATGGCTACACCTTC. This encodes CASSQGQSYGYTF.

The chain's CDR3 is CASNRLAAASTDTQYF. The CDR3 DNA sequence: TGTGCCAGCAATCGACTAGCGGCGGCGAGCACAGATACGCAGTATTTT. This chain links TRBV9 with TRBJ2-3; 9 nucleotides match TRBD2. Germline V lookup: CDR1 SGDLS, CDR2 YYNGEE. V was pared by 6 bases and J by 0 bases, with 8 bases of the junction left unmatched. CDR3 length equals 16 residues.

The chain's CDR3 is CASSLRDSFNSPLHF. The CDR3 DNA reads as TGTGCCAGCTCACTCCGTGACAGCTTCAATTCACCCCTCCACTTT. This chain connects TRBV18 to TRBJ1-6; possibly TRBD1 for D (5 bases). V was clipped by 4 bases and J by 7 bases, with 14 bases between them. The CDR3 length is 15 residues. Germline CDR1 KGHSH, CDR2 LQKENI.

The V and J genes are TRBV28 and TRBJ2-5; 7 bases align to TRBD1. The end of the DNA aligns better with TRBJ2-7, so the J call may be wrong. This CDR3 has 16 residues. Germline CDR1 is MDHEN and CDR2 is SYDVKM. CDR3: CASSIGTARAVYEQYF. The CDR3, as DNA: TGTGCCAGCAGTATAGGGACAGCTCGAGCCGTATACGAGCAGTACTTC.

In regard to this clone: An end of the junction does not agree with germline; a read error may underlie this. V and J are TRBV19 and TRBJ1-5, with a weak D call TRBD1 (6 bases). The CDR3 length is 15 residues. Germline CDR1 is LNHDA and CDR2 is SQIVND (reference sequence). CDR3 sequence (DNA): TGTGCCAGTAGTCTAGACAGGTCTAGCAATCAGCCCCAGCATTTT. Amino acids: CASSLDRSSNQPQHF.

This rearrangement joins TRBV2 to TRBJ1-1; the D is unclear. The CDR3 covers 13 residues. Trimming took off 4 bases at V and 2 bases at J, with 8 bases between the two ends. The germline V gene has CDR1 SNHLY and CDR2 FYNNEI. DNA of the CDR3: TGTGCCAGCAGTGGGGAGGGCAACACTGAAGCTTTCTTT. Its protein product is CASSGEGNTEAFF.

The J gene is TRBJ2-4, the V gene TRBV19; the D gene is possibly TRBD1 (6 bases). V lost 7 bases, J lost 1 base, and 11 bases lay in between. This CDR3 spans 14 amino acids. Germline V gene data show CDR1 as LNHDA and CDR2 as SQIVND (reference sequence). For the CDR3, the DNA is TGTGCCAGTACTTATGACAGGGCCAAAAACATTCAGTACTTC. As protein: CASTYDRAKNIQYF.

This chain links TRBV27 with TRBJ2-2; D remains ambiguous. The CDR3 extends over 15 amino acids. Per germline, CDR1 MNHEY and CDR2 SMNVEV (reference sequence). V lost 3 bases to trimming and J lost 6 bases, with 14 bases between them. The CDR3 sequence: CASSFRTGVPGELFF. The CDR3 nucleotides read TGTGCCAGCAGTTTCCGTACTGGTGTCCCCGGGGAGCTGTTTTTT.

The chain uses TRBV6-5 and TRBJ2-1; D remains ambiguous. From germline, CDR1 is MNHEY and CDR2 SVGAGI. This CDR3 has 15 residues. Trimming removed 5 bases from V and 0 bases from J, with 11 bases in between. DNA for the CDR3: TGTGCCAGCAGTCCGACACAAAGCTCCTACAATGAGCAGTTCTTC. As protein: CASSPTQSSYNEQFF.

The chain links TRBV7-9 to TRBJ2-5, with D possibly matching TRBD1 (6 bases). CDR1 is SEHNR, CDR2 FQNEAQ, per germline (reference sequence). The CDR3 is made up of 14 amino acids. V lost 5 bases and J 5 bases, leaving 15 bases between the germline ends. The CDR3 protein is CASSTGQPAETQYF. DNA for the CDR3: TGTGCCAGCAGCACTGGACAGCCCGCGGAGACCCAGTACTTC.

This clone has just one count. This chain joins TRBV19 and TRBJ2-1, with 9 bases identical to TRBD1. Germline V gene data show CDR1 as LNHDA and CDR2 as SQIVND (reference sequence). V trimming: 3 bases; J trimming: 4 bases; junction bases outside the gene matches: 10. There are 17 residues in the CDR3. Here the CDR3 DNA reads TGTGCCAGTAGTATGGGGACAGGGAGGGGGATATACAATGAGCAGTTCTTC. It encodes CASSMGTGRGIYNEQFF.

The chain carries TRBV9 and TRBJ2-3, with unresolved D. Germline CDR1 and CDR2: SGDLS and YYNGEE. V was shortened by 0 bases and J by 4 bases, with 9 bases between the two germline ends. CDR3 length equals 14 residues. The CDR3 sequence: CASSVGSRADTQYF. CDR3 in DNA: TGTGCCAGCAGCGTAGGTTCCCGGGCAGATACGCAGTATTTT.

The V gene is TRBV5-1, the J gene TRBJ1-5; D unclear. Trimming removed 1 base at V and 5 bases at J, with 7 bases between. Germline V gene data show CDR1 as SGHRS and CDR2 as YFSETQ. This CDR3 is 13 amino acids long. The CDR3 loop reads CASSLTIDQPQHF. DNA for the CDR3: TGCGCCAGCAGCTTGACCATAGATCAGCCCCAGCATTTT.

This sequence joins TRBV21-1 and TRBJ1-1; the D call of TRBD1 is as the table states it, not checked on the DNA. TRBV21-1 is classified as a pseudogene. The CDR3 covers 19 residues. CDR3 DNA: TGTGCCAGCAGCAAAAGATCGCTGCCAATCCTAGGGGGGAACACTGAAGCTTTCTTT. This codes for CASSKRSLPILGGNTEAFF.

V usage is TRBV11-2 and J usage is TRBJ2-3; the D gene is possibly TRBD2 (6 bases). The V end was cut by 2 bases, the J end by 1 base, with 13 bases between. Germline CDR1 and CDR2: SGHAT and FQNNGV. The CDR3 sequence is 16 residues long. This CDR3 is CASSLYRGSRTDTQYF. The CDR3 DNA is TGTGCCAGCAGCTTATATCGGGGGTCTCGCACAGATACGCAGTATTTT.

The rearrangement uses TRBV5-4 and TRBJ1-6; no firm D call. Trimming removed 4 bases from V and 0 bases from J, with 14 bases in between. This CDR3 has 17 residues. Looked up from germline, CDR1 is SGHNT and CDR2 is YYREEE (reference sequence). The CDR3 protein is CASSNAGGSSYNSPLHF. CDR3 in DNA: TGTGCCAGCAGCAACGCGGGCGGGAGCTCCTATAATTCACCCCTCCACTTT.

The rearrangement joins TRBV7-3 to TRBJ2-3; tentative D call: TRBD2 (5 bases). Germline assignment: CDR1 SGHTA and CDR2 FQGTGA. V lost 10 bases and J 1 base, leaving 12 bases between the germline ends. This CDR3 spans 13 amino acids. The CDR3 loop is CATGITRTDTQYF. CDR3 nucleotide sequence: TGTGCCACCGGGATAACCCGCACAGATACGCAGTATTTT.

This sequence joins TRBV25-1 and TRBJ2-1, with TRBD1 matching 10 bases. The germline CDR1 and CDR2 sequences are MGHDK and SYGVNS. V was pared by 3 bases and J by 3 bases, with 2 bases of the junction left unmatched. CDR3 size: 15 residues. CDR3 in DNA: TGTGCCAGCAGTGAGGGGACAGGGGACTACAATGAGCAGTTCTTC. Amino acid sequence: CASSEGTGDYNEQFF.

The chain uses TRBV2 and TRBJ1-1; D is ambiguous. This CDR3 contains 13 residues. Trimming shortened V by 9 bases and J by 4 bases, and 15 bases separated the two germline ends. CDR1 SNHLY and CDR2 FYNNEI come from the germline V gene. This chain's CDR3 is CARGSISGTEAFF. The CDR3 DNA is TGTGCCAGAGGAAGCATATCGGGCACTGAAGCTTTCTTT.

The chain joins TRBV27 to TRBJ1-6; TRBD1 agrees at 7 bases. Germline trimming cut 6 bases from V and 7 bases from J; bases unmatched to any gene: 9. CDR1 and CDR2 (germline): MNHEY, SMNVEV (reference sequence). CDR3 length equals 15 residues. The CDR3 bases are TGTGCCAGCAGCCCTTCGACAGGGTGGAATTCACCCCTCCACTTT. It translates to CASSPSTGWNSPLHF.

The chain uses TRBV5-1 and TRBJ1-2; 8 positions agree with TRBD1. CDR3 length equals 14 residues. Germline V gives CDR1 SGHRS, CDR2 YFSETQ. The trim removed 0 bases at V and 7 bases at J, leaving 5 bases unmatched. The chain's CDR3 is CASSLARTGCGYTF. The CDR3 DNA is TGCGCCAGCAGCTTGGCGAGGACAGGGTGTGGCTACACCTTC.

The genes are TRBV5-1 and TRBJ2-7; the D gene is possibly TRBD2 (6 bases). Germline V lookup: CDR1 SGHRS, CDR2 YFSETQ. V lost 1 base, J lost 5 bases, and 13 bases lay in between. This CDR3 comprises 14 residues. CDR3 protein: CASSLRSGEDEQYF. The DNA of the CDR3 is TGCGCCAGCAGCTTGCGTTCCGGGGAGGACGAGCAGTACTTC.

The chain links TRBV10-3 to TRBJ2-4; D perhaps matches TRBD2 (5 bases). CDR1 and CDR2 from the germline V gene are ENHRY and SYGVKD. V lost 2 bases and J 0 bases, leaving 11 bases between the germline ends. The CDR3 is made up of 16 amino acids. The DNA of the CDR3 is TGTGCCATCAGTGAGGCGGGCCCATTAGCCAAAAACATTCAGTACTTC. Its protein product is CAISEAGPLAKNIQYF.

The V gene is TRBV6-5, the J gene TRBJ1-5, with D perhaps TRBD1 (5 bases). This CDR3 is 15 amino acids long. The germline V gene has CDR1 MNHEY and CDR2 SVGAGI. Trimming took off 6 bases at V and 3 bases at J, with 15 bases between the two ends. The CDR3 DNA is TGTGCCAGCAGACAGACGGACACCCACAATCAGCCCCAGCATTTT. Amino acid sequence: CASRQTDTHNQPQHF.

This rearrangement joins TRBV7-3 to TRBJ2-7; the match to TRBD1 covers 10 bases. The CDR3 is 15 residues long. With 4 bases clipped from V and 6 bases from J, the junction kept 9 bases outside the gene matches. CDR1 and CDR2 (germline): SGHTA, FQGTGA. The DNA for the CDR3 is TGTGCCAGCAGCTACCAAGGGACAGGGGTTGGCGAGCAGTACTTC. This translates into CASSYQGTGVGEQYF.

On this clone: At the DNA level, this CDR3 is encoded by other sequences in the same sample as well. V and J are TRBV27 and TRBJ1-5; D gene uncertain. Trimming pared 2 bases from V and 4 bases from J, leaving 6 bases between. Germline V gene lookup returns CDR1 MNHEY and CDR2 SMNVEV (reference sequence). The CDR3 is 13 amino acids. The CDR3 loop is CASSLVSNQPQHF. For the CDR3, the DNA is TGTGCCAGCAGTTTAGTTTCAAATCAGCCCCAGCATTTT.

This chain connects TRBV29-1 to TRBJ1-2; no clear D. Germline-derived CDR1 and CDR2 are SQVTM and ANQGSEA. Between the trimmed V and J ends, which lost 2 bases and 1 base, there was a span of 14 bases. The CDR3 sequence is 15 residues long. This chain's CDR3 is CSVERGGAYNYGYTF. The CDR3 bases are TGCAGCGTTGAAAGAGGCGGAGCGTATAACTATGGCTACACCTTC.

This clone was seen more than once but under ten times. The CDR3, as DNA: TGTGCCAGCAGTGAAGACAGGGGATGGGAATCACCCCTCCACTTT. Translating it yields CASSEDRGWESPLHF. This chain uses TRBV6-1 with TRBJ1-6; 7 bases are a match to TRBD1. Looked up from germline, CDR1 is MNHNS and CDR2 is SASEGT. V gave up 1 base and J gave up 10 bases; unmatched junction bases: 7. This CDR3 is 15 amino acids long.

This sequence joins TRBV5-1 and TRBJ1-2; weak D call: TRBD1 (6 bases). V lost 0 bases, J lost 9 bases, and 9 bases lay in between. CDR3 size: 12 residues. Germline V gene data show CDR1 as SGHRS and CDR2 as YFSETQ. CDR3 sequence reads: CASSLDRVRYTF. CDR3 nucleotides: TGCGCCAGCAGCTTGGACAGGGTACGCTACACCTTC.